The 14 T cell receptor beta chains given below trace back to one sample, sequenced in a study of glioma-infiltrating T cells after dendritic cell vaccination. TCRdb's table, derived via immunoSEQ multiplex PCR, lists solely in-frame clones and lacks some. The sample carries approximately 90,000 clones, more than 75% recorded once. The sample was blood, taken before dendritic cell vaccination. The source of these receptors is a human donor with glioblastoma.

This clone was seen just once. This chain uses TRBV5-1 with TRBJ2-3; TRBD1 aligns across 11 bases. Germline lookup yields CDR1 SGHRS and CDR2 YFSETQ. The CDR3 is 15 residues long. Germline trimming cut 3 bases from V and 2 bases from J; bases unmatched to any gene: 2. CDR3 in DNA: TGCGCCAGCAGCTCGGGACAGGGGGTCACAGATACGCAGTATTTT. Translated: CASSSGQGVTDTQYF.

V usage is TRBV5-1 and J usage is TRBJ2-1, with 11 bases that match TRBD2. With V trimmed by 0 bases and J by 8 bases, 4 bases remained unmatched. Germline loops: CDR1 SGHRS, CDR2 YFSETQ. The CDR3 contains 15 residues. This CDR3 reads CASSLVVAGGDEQFF. The CDR3 DNA reads TGCGCCAGCAGCTTGGTGGTAGCGGGAGGGGATGAGCAGTTCTTC. Full variable domain (missing parts from reference TRBV5-1 and TRBJ2-1): KAGVTQTPRYLIKTRGQQVTLSCSPISGHRSVSWYQQTPGQGLQFLFEYFSETQRNKGNFPGRFSGRQFSNSRSEMNVSTLELGDSALYLCASSLVVAGGDEQFFGPGTRLTVL.

The J gene is TRBJ1-5, the V gene TRBV28, with D uncertain. CDR1 is MDHEN, CDR2 SYDVKM, per germline. CDR3 length: 13 residues. V lost 3 bases and J lost 9, with 12 bases in between. The CDR3 DNA reads TGTGCCAGCAGTTTGCTCCGAGGCGCGCCCCAGCATTTT. Protein: CASSLLRGAPQHF.

The chain couples TRBV6-5 to TRBJ1-1, with a possible D match to TRBD1 (5 bases). Between the trimmed V and J ends, which lost 4 bases and 4 bases, there was a span of 16 bases. The CDR3 consists of 15 residues. The V gene's germline CDR1 is MNHEY and CDR2 SVGAGI. The CDR3 nucleotides read TGTGCCAGCAGTTGGGGGGGTGCGGGGGGCACTGAAGCTTTCTTT. Protein product: CASSWGGAGGTEAFF.

The chain uses TRBV2 and TRBJ1-1; possibly TRBD1 for D (6 bases). This CDR3 contains 13 residues. Germline lookup yields CDR1 SNHLY and CDR2 FYNNEI. Trimming cost V 7 bases and J 2 bases, with 11 bases left between them. CDR3: CASNKGGNTEAFF. The CDR3 nucleotides are TGTGCCAGCAACAAAGGGGGAAACACTGAAGCTTTCTTT.

This clone was seen more than once but under ten times. This chain uses TRBV2 with TRBJ1-4, with TRBD1 matching 7 bases. In germline, CDR1 is SNHLY, CDR2 FYNNEI. After removal of 5 bases from V and 12 bases from J, the junction contained 18 bases not matched to a gene. The CDR3 runs to 16 residues. The CDR3 DNA follows: TGTGCCAGCAGTTCCCGTCGGACAGGCGGGGGGAAGGAACTGTTTTTT. Its protein is CASSSRRTGGGKELFF. Full variable domain (outside the CDR3, taken from reference TRBV2 and TRBJ1-4): EPEVTQTPSHQVTQMGQEVILRCVPISNHLYFYWYRQILGQKVEFLVSFYNNEISEKSEIFDDQFSVERPDGSNFTLKIRSTKLEDSAMYFCASSSRRTGGGKELFFGSGTQLSVL.

This clone showed up just a few times. The rearrangement uses TRBV18 and TRBJ2-3; TRBD2 agrees at 15 bases. In germline, CDR1 is KGHSH, CDR2 LQKENI. The CDR3 totals 19 residues. Losses at the gene ends were 2 bases for V and 1 base for J; bases not matched to a gene: 7. CDR3 in DNA: TGTGCCAGCTCACCAGGTGGACTAGCGGGGGGGTCTGGCACAGATACGCAGTATTTT. This codes for CASSPGGLAGGSGTDTQYF.

The chain has TRBV29-1 and TRBJ2-3; tentative D call: TRBD2 (7 bases). The CDR3 consists of 13 residues. Trimming removed 5 bases at V and 4 bases at J, with 13 bases between. Germline CDR1 reads SQVTM; CDR2 reads ANQGSEA. CDR3 sequence (DNA): TGCAGCGTTATTGGGGGGGGCCCAGATACGCAGTATTTT. The encoded protein is CSVIGGGPDTQYF.

J is TRBJ2-5 and V is TRBV5-1; 9 bases agree with TRBD1. V gave up 5 bases and J gave up 4 bases; unmatched junction bases: 6. This CDR3 contains 14 residues. CDR1 SGHRS and CDR2 YFSETQ come from the germline V gene. The CDR3 loop reads CASRLGTGRETQYF. The CDR3, as DNA: TGCGCCAGCAGACTCGGGACAGGGCGAGAGACCCAGTACTTC.

The CDR3 sequence: CASSPSQDTGELFF. The CDR3 region has the DNA TGTGCCAGCTCACCGTCACAGGATACCGGGGAGCTGTTTTTT. The chain joins TRBV18 to TRBJ2-2, with D tentatively TRBD1 (5 bases). Germline CDR1 and CDR2: KGHSH and LQKENI. V was shortened by 3 bases and J by 5 bases, with 10 bases between the two germline ends. This CDR3 spans 14 amino acids.

This chain links TRBV4-1 with TRBJ2-5; 7 bases align to TRBD2. Germline CDR1 reads MGHRA; CDR2 reads YSYEKL. The junction had 14 bases not matched to a gene; V was cut back by 1 base and J by 3 bases. The CDR3 is 18 residues long. This CDR3 reads CASSQAPPFWGGKETQYF. CDR3 nucleotide sequence: TGCGCCAGCAGCCAAGCCCCGCCCTTTTGGGGGGGGAAAGAGACCCAGTACTTC.

The chain carries TRBV18 and TRBJ1-2; possibly TRBD1 for D (5 bases). The germline V and J ends were trimmed by 3 bases and 0 bases, with 11 bases remaining between them. This CDR3 has 15 amino acids. From germline, CDR1 is KGHSH and CDR2 LQKENI. The CDR3 bases are TGTGCCAGCTCACCTCAGGGCCGCGCTAACTATGGCTACACCTTC. Translating it yields CASSPQGRANYGYTF. Looking up the rest from reference TRBV18 and TRBJ1-2 gives the full variable domain: NAGVMQNPRHLVRRRGQEARLRCSPMKGHSHVYWYRQLPEEGLKFMVYLQKENIIDESGMPKERFSAEFPKEGPSILRIQQVVRGDSAAYFCASSPQGRANYGYTFGSGTRLTVV.

The V and J genes are TRBV13 and TRBJ1-6; 8 nucleotides match TRBD1. The V and J ends lost 2 bases and 9 bases, in that order; junction bases with no gene match: 9. Germline-derived CDR1 and CDR2 are PRHDT and FYEKMQ (reference sequence). The CDR3 totals 16 residues. The CDR3 protein is CASSLKLAGGFSPLHF. The DNA for the CDR3 is TGTGCCAGCAGCTTAAAGTTAGCAGGGGGCTTTTCACCCCTCCACTTT.

The chain is built from TRBV7-9 and TRBJ1-2, with a tentative D call TRBD1 (6 bases). Trimming removed 4 bases at V and 8 bases at J, with 17 bases between. The germline V gene encodes CDR1 SEHNR and CDR2 FQNEAQ (reference sequence). The CDR3 totals 14 residues. CDR3 in DNA: TGTGCCAGCAGCTCCCCCGGGGCAGGGGTAGGCTACACCTTC. This sequence encodes CASSSPGAGVGYTF.